This is a list of T cell receptor beta chains from one sample in a study of cytomegalovirus exposure and HLA in healthy donors. Profiled with immunoSEQ multiplex PCR; TCRdb holds only in-frame clones, not every one. In the table there are approximately 100,000 clones, nearly 70% of which are singletons. The sequenced sample was PBMCs. Receptors were obtained from a woman between 70 and 85 years old in good health and CMV-seropositive. Both conserved end residues are part of each CDR3. The D gene is left open where the match is weak. Size tells how often a clone was seen (once, few, many) or the class of an expanded clone, and some rows leave it out.

J gene	D gene	clone size	V gene	CDR3 DNA	CDR3 protein
TRBJ2-3	TRBD1	.	TRBV4-2	TGTGCCAGCAGCCAGGGGGACAGGGAAACAGATACGCAGTATTTT	CASSQGDRETDTQYF
TRBJ2-1	TRBD2	.	TRBV5-6	TGTGCCAGCAGCTTGGCTGCTAGCGGGGGGGCCGCGTTCTTC	CASSLAASGGAAFF
TRBJ1-2	.	.	TRBV30	TGTGCCTGGGGTAGACAGGCGGGTAACTATGGCTACACCTTC	CAWGRQAGNYGYTF
TRBJ1-4	.	few	TRBV19	TGTGCCAGTAGTATAGTCTCCCTCGGGGAAAAACTGTTTTTT	CASSIVSLGEKLFF
TRBJ1-1	.	.	TRBV19	TGTGCCAGTAGGCGGACCGGGGGACCTGAAGCTTTCTTT	CASRRTGGPEAFF
TRBJ2-5	TRBD2	once	TRBV30	TGTGCCTGGAGCACGCCCACGGGACTAGCGGCACAAGAGACCCAGTACTTC	CAWSTPTGLAAQETQYF
TRBJ2-1	TRBD1	.	TRBV12-5	TGTGCTAGTGGTAACGGACAGGGTCTAAACAATGAGCAGTTCTTC	CASGNGQGLNNEQFF
TRBJ2-5	TRBD2	few	TRBV10-3	TGTGCCATCAGACCGGGGGGAGAAGAGACCCAGTACTTC	CAIRPGGEETQYF
TRBJ2-3	TRBD2	few	TRBV18	TGTGCCAGCTCACCAACTAGCGGGGGGGGCACAGATACGCAGTATTTT	CASSPTSGGGTDTQYF
TRBJ1-1	.	.	TRBV30	TGTGCCTGGGACAGTTACTTGAACACTGAAGCTTTCTTT	CAWDSYLNTEAFF
TRBJ1-3	.	.	TRBV7-9	TGTGCCAGCAGCGTGGGACTTTCGAGCTCTGGAAACACCATATATTTT	CASSVGLSSSGNTIYF
TRBJ1-2	TRBD1	.	TRBV6-5	TGTGCCAGCAGCCCCGCCGGGACAGGACCTTATGGCTACACCTTC	CASSPAGTGPYGYTF
TRBJ2-1	.	few	TRBV5-1	TGCGCCAGCAGCTCAGGAGGGAATGAGCAGTTCTTC	CASSSGGNEQFF
TRBJ2-1	TRBD1	few	TRBV4-1	TGCGCCAGCAGCCAGGGACAGGGGGTTTTTGGTGAGCAGTTCTTC	CASSQGQGVFGEQFF
TRBJ1-1	.	.	TRBV7-8	TGTGCCAGTGCAGGGGCCGGGATAACTGAAGCTTTCTTT	CASAGAGITEAFF
TRBJ1-2	TRBD1	.	TRBV19	TGTGCCAGCGGAGACAGGGGTATGGATGGCTACACCTTC	CASGDRGMDGYTF
TRBJ1-4	.	.	TRBV18	TGTGCCAGCTCACCACAGGGAGTGTCTAATGAAAAACTGTTTTTT	CASSPQGVSNEKLFF
TRBJ2-1	.	.	TRBV18	TGTGCCAGCTCACCCCCCGAGACCTACAATGAGCAGTTCTTC	CASSPPETYNEQFF
TRBJ2-7	TRBD2	.	TRBV5-5	TGTGCCAGCAGCCCCATGGGAACTAGCGTCTACGAGCAGTACTTC	CASSPMGTSVYEQYF
TRBJ2-3	.	.	TRBV10-3	TGTGCCATCCGAGAAGGCCAGGGTGATACGCAGTATTTT	CAIREGQGDTQYF
TRBJ2-2	TRBD2	few	TRBV29-1	TGCAGCGTTAGAGCGGGGGGGTTAACCGGGGAGCTGTTTTTT	CSVRAGGLTGELFF
TRBJ2-1	.	.	TRBV6-5	TGTGCCAGCAGCCTACTCGAGAATGAGCAGTTCTTC	CASSLLENEQFF
TRBJ1-3	.	few	TRBV30	TGTGCCTGGAGTCACAGGGAATCCTCTGGAAACACCATATATTTT	CAWSHRESSGNTIYF
TRBJ1-1	TRBD1	.	TRBV10-3	TGTGCCATCAGTAACAGGGGGCCGAACACTGAAGCTTTCTTT	CAISNRGPNTEAFF
TRBJ2-7	TRBD2	few	TRBV7-2	TGTGCCAGCAGCACTGAGGGTAGCGGGGTAAACGAGCAGTACTTC	CASSTEGSGVNEQYF
TRBJ2-2	.	.	TRBV19	TGTGCTACCAAGATTCAGGCAGTCACCGGGGAGCTGTTTTTT	CATKIQAVTGELFF
TRBJ1-1	TRBD1	.	TRBV6-1	TGTGCCAGCACCGTAATAGACAGGGCCTACACTGAAGCTTTCTTT	CASTVIDRAYTEAFF
TRBJ1-6	.	.	TRBV9	TGTGCCAGCAGCGTAGAAGGGGAGGATTCACCCCTCCACTTT	CASSVEGEDSPLHF
TRBJ2-7	TRBD2	.	TRBV6-1	TGTGCAATAAGCGGGGGCCCCTACGAGCAGTACTTC	CAISGGPYEQYF
TRBJ2-1	TRBD1	.	TRBV19	TGTGCCAGTAGTAGGGAACAGGGGGCCCGATACAATGAGCAGTTCTTC	CASSREQGARYNEQFF
TRBJ1-1	.	few	TRBV7-9	TGTGCCAGCAGCTGGGCAGGGATTGTGGGCACTGAAGCTTTCTTT	CASSWAGIVGTEAFF
TRBJ2-7	.	once	TRBV30	.	CAWSSGQGNSYEQYF
TRBJ1-3	.	few	TRBV30	TGTGCCTGGAGTCGTGGAGGGGACCCAAGCTCTGGAAACACCATATATTTT	CAWSRGGDPSSGNTIYF
TRBJ2-7	TRBD2	.	TRBV7-2	TGTGCCAGCAGCTCAGCGCCAGCGGGGATGTACGAGCAGTACTTC	CASSSAPAGMYEQYF
TRBJ2-7	TRBD1	few	TRBV7-6	TGTGCCAGCGGCCGGGACAGGGTCTACGAGCAGTACTTC	CASGRDRVYEQYF
TRBJ1-5	.	few	TRBV10-3	TGTGCCATCAGTGAGTCGGGGGCAGGGCCCCAGCATTTT	CAISESGAGPQHF
TRBJ1-5	.	.	TRBV30	TGTGCCTGGAAAAATACAGGGTCGGGGCAGCCCCAGCATTTT	CAWKNTGSGQPQHF
TRBJ1-6	.	.	TRBV9	TGTGCCAGCAGCGCCGGACAGTGGGGTTCACCCCTCCACTTT	CASSAGQWGSPLHF
TRBJ2-3	TRBD1	.	TRBV6-5	TGTGCCAGCAGACGACAGGGGGGCGAGGATACGCAGTATTTT	CASRRQGGEDTQYF
TRBJ2-6	.	once	TRBV5-1	TGCGCCAGCAGCTTGATGGGACAAGGCTCTGGGGCCAACGTCCTGACTTTC	CASSLMGQGSGANVLTF